Listed below are T cell receptor beta chains from one sample, sequenced in a study of post-analysis software for immune sequencing data. TCRdb recomputed calls from the PCR reads with MiXCR, one row per CDR3 protein. The table lists some 370,000 distinct CDR3 sequences, less than 40% of them singletons. The sample taken for sequencing was blood. These receptors were obtained from a girl aged 10 to 17 with multiple sclerosis. The CDR3 runs from the conserved cysteine through the conserved F or W. Each record gives: CDR3 protein, CDR3 DNA, V gene, D gene, J gene, clone size. D genes are given only for firm matches. The size entry is marked missing in some rows and otherwise reads once, few, many or a size class.

CDR3: CASTTFGTNYGYTF
DNA: TGTGCCAGCACTACCTTCGGAACTAACTATGGCTACACCTTC
V: TRBV12-3/TRBV12-4
D: .
J: TRBJ1-2
size: .

CDR3: CAWSKWNEKLFF
DNA: TGTGCCTGGAGTAAGTGGAATGAAAAACTGTTTTTT
V: TRBV30
D: .
J: TRBJ1-4
size: .

CDR3: CASSLTGGYNEQFF
DNA: TGCGCCAGCAGCCTTACGGGGGGCTACAATGAGCAGTTCTTC
V: TRBV5-1
D: TRBD2
J: TRBJ2-1
size: many

CDR3: CASSDQMVASTDTQYF
DNA: TGTGCCAGCAGTGACCAAATGGTAGCTAGCACAGATACGCAGTATTTT
V: TRBV2
D: .
J: TRBJ2-3
size: .

CDR3: CASTPWDRELEAFF
DNA: TGTGCCAGCACCCCTTGGGACCGTGAGTTAGAAGCTTTCTTT
V: TRBV11-2
D: .
J: TRBJ1-1
size: .

CDR3: CASSYLAGVETQYF
DNA: TGTGCCAGCAGTTACTTAGCGGGGGTTGAGACCCAGTACTTC
V: TRBV6-5
D: TRBD2
J: TRBJ2-5
size: few

CDR3: CVSSEGGKTEAFF
DNA: TGTGTCAGCTCGGAGGGGGGCAAGACTGAAGCTTTCTTT
V: TRBV18
D: .
J: TRBJ1-1
size: .

CDR3: CASSLGLYIGHSNTEAFF
DNA: TGTGCCAGCAGCTTAGGCCTATATATAGGACATTCGAACACTGAAGCTTTCTTT
V: TRBV7-9
D: .
J: TRBJ1-1
size: .

CDR3: CASSLEGDNEQFF
DNA: TGCGCCAGCAGCTTGGAAGGAGACAATGAGCAGTTCTTC
V: TRBV5-1
D: .
J: TRBJ2-1
size: .

CDR3: CSAVGGDANYGYTF
DNA: TGCAGTGCCGTGGGGGGGGATGCTAACTATGGCTACACCTTC
V: TRBV20-1
D: .
J: TRBJ1-2
size: .

CDR3: CASSSHSGGAYNEQFF
DNA: TGCGCCAGCAGCTCACATAGCGGGGGAGCCTACAATGAGCAGTTCTTC
V: TRBV5-1
D: TRBD2
J: TRBJ2-1
size: .

CDR3: CASSLGTAREQYF
DNA: TGCGCCAGCAGCCTCGGGACCGCACGCGAGCAGTACTTC
V: TRBV4-3
D: .
J: TRBJ2-7
size: few

CDR3: CASSPDGGRQFF
DNA: TGTGCCAGCAGCCCAGACGGGGGAAGGCAGTTCTTC
V: TRBV7-3
D: .
J: TRBJ2-1
size: .

CDR3: CASSLGGRGDYGYTF
DNA: TGCGCCAGCAGCTTGGGAGGCAGGGGCGACTATGGCTACACCTTC
V: TRBV5-1
D: .
J: TRBJ1-2
size: .

CDR3: CASSSGATSGQFF
DNA: TGTGCCAGCAGTAGCGGGGCCACCTCAGGACAGTTCTTC
V: TRBV7-3
D: TRBD2
J: TRBJ2-1
size: .

CDR3: CASTPGAVNYGYTF
DNA: TGTGCCAGCACTCCCGGGGCGGTAAACTATGGCTACACCTTC
V: TRBV12-3/TRBV12-4
D: .
J: TRBJ1-2
size: .

CDR3: CSARQTGGPSPDVLAKNIQYF
DNA: TGCAGTGCTAGACAAACGGGGGGGCCGAGCCCCGACGTTTTAGCCAAAAACATTCAGTACTTC
V: TRBV20-1
D: TRBD2
J: TRBJ2-4
size: .

CDR3: CSVQTGVATGELFF
DNA: TGCAGCGTTCAGACAGGGGTGGCAACCGGGGAGCTGTTTTTT
V: TRBV29-1
D: TRBD1
J: TRBJ2-2
size: few

CDR3: CSARALRTGTNEQFF
DNA: TGCAGTGCTAGAGCCCTCAGGACAGGGACCAATGAGCAGTTCTTC
V: TRBV20-1
D: TRBD1
J: TRBJ2-1
size: .

CDR3: CASSVGAIVREGASGYTF
DNA: TGTGCCAGCAGCGTAGGCGCTATCGTCAGGGAGGGCGCGAGTGGCTACACCTTC
V: TRBV9
D: .
J: TRBJ1-2
size: .

CDR3: CASTKQGADSPLHF
DNA: TGTGCCAGCACAAAACAGGGGGCGGATTCACCCCTCCACTTT
V: TRBV6-6
D: TRBD1
J: TRBJ1-6
size: .

CDR3: CSARYREYGYTF
DNA: TGCAGTGCTAGGTACAGGGAGTATGGCTACACCTTC
V: TRBV20-1
D: .
J: TRBJ1-2
size: .

CDR3: CASSPPLDSAGGGYLNSPLHF
DNA: TGTGCCAGCTCACCACCGCTGGACTCGGCAGGAGGCGGTTATCTTAATTCACCCCTCCACTTT
V: TRBV18
D: .
J: TRBJ1-6
size: .

CDR3: CASASHGNTEAFF
DNA: TGTGCCAGCGCCTCCCACGGGAACACTGAAGCTTTCTTT
V: TRBV28
D: .
J: TRBJ1-1
size: .

CDR3: CATVKGTEAFF
DNA: TGTGCCACCGTGAAGGGCACTGAAGCTTTCTTT
V: TRBV19
D: .
J: TRBJ1-1
size: .

CDR3: CASSMGGLATQYF
DNA: TGTGCCAGCAGTATGGGGGGCCTTGCTACGCAGTATTTT
V: TRBV7-2
D: .
J: TRBJ2-3
size: .

CDR3: CATSDPQGFVGEQFF
DNA: TGTGCCACCAGTGATCCTCAGGGGTTCGTCGGGGAGCAGTTCTTC
V: TRBV24-1
D: .
J: TRBJ2-1
size: .

CDR3: CASSVVADVNEQFF
DNA: TGTGCCAGCAGCGTCGTGGCGGATGTGAATGAGCAGTTCTTC
V: TRBV9
D: .
J: TRBJ2-1
size: few